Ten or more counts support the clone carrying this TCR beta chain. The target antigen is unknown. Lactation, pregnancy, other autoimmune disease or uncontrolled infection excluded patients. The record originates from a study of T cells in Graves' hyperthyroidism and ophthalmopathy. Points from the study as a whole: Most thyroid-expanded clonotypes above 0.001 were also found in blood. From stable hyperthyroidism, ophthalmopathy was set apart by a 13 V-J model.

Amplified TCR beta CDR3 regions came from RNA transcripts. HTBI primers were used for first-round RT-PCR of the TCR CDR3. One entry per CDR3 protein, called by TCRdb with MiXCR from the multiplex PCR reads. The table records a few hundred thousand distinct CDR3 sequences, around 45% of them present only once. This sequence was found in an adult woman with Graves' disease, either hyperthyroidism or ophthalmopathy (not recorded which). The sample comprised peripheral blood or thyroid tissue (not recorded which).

CDR3 sequence (DNA): TGCGCCAGCAGCTTAGACACATTTGAAGCTTTCTTT. This codes for CASSLDTFEAFF. J is TRBJ1-1 and V is TRBV5-1; D gene uncertain. The CDR3 loop spans 12 amino acids. Trimming took off 2 bases at V and 7 bases at J, with 9 bases between the two ends. The germline V gene encodes CDR1 SGHRS and CDR2 YFSETQ.